The source of this TCR beta chain is a study of T cell responses to AZD1222 COVID-19 vaccine. TCRdb keeps only in-frame clones here, not all; method: immunoSEQ multiplex PCR. The top ten clones hold approximately 30% of a sample with over 20,000 clones, around 86% of them seen once. Study-wide results and caveats: Vaccine-associated CD4 TCRs ranged over spike, dominating at 160-218 and 743-854. Mostly white British, mostly female donors; authors suggested clonal diversity may be underestimated. When two AZD1222 doses had been given, Spike-specific TCR breadth and depth rose. Among spike-specific TCRs, nearly half reportedly target unmutated variant regions.

CDR1 and CDR2 (germline): LNHNV, YYDKDF (reference sequence). V lost 6 bases, J lost 3 bases, and 12 bases lay in between. The CDR3 has 14 residues. Notes on this clone: The antigen is not known.

The chain carries TRBV15 and TRBJ1-5; tentatively, D is TRBD1 (5 bases). This sequence originates from an adult who received the AZD1222 COVID-19 vaccine. The starting material was peripheral blood, obtained 28 days after the second AZD1222 dose. The CDR3 DNA follows: TGTGCCACCAGTTGGGGCAGGGTCAATCAGCCCCAGCATTTT. This gives the protein CATSWGRVNQPQHF.